Listed here is a single T cell receptor (beta chain). Its target is unknown. The data stem from a study of T cell repertoires in cytomegalovirus infection. At the level of the study: CMV epitopes, recently identified HLA-C-restricted and well-studied HLA-B-restricted, were used. An indication of both CMV infection and matching HLA type came from public TCR beta signatures.

General study results and limits: Based on cumulative public TCR beta family frequency, carriers of CMV plus the relevant HLA were identified. It was HLA-C-restricted CMV-specific TCR beta clonotypes that dominated the response ex vivo.

The germline V gene has CDR1 SGHAT and CDR2 FQNNGV. V lost 5 bases, J lost 12 bases, and 30 bases stayed unmatched. The CDR3 runs to 20 residues. TCRdb recomputed calls from the reads with MiXCR, one row per CDR3 protein. The table shows approximately 65,000 distinct CDR3 sequences, with 20% occurring only once. V is TRBV11-2 and J is TRBJ2-1; 8 bases fit TRBD2. Here the sequenced sample was CD8+ T cells from cultured PBMCs, taken from culture after CMV antigen stimulation. This receptor was identified in a human donor in good health (CMV status not recorded). Some clones in this sample may be carry-over from other donors' samples. CDR3 sequence reads: CASSPSGPQGIGGDTRGQFF. The CDR3 DNA sequence: TGTGCCAGCAGCCCCTCGGGGCCCCAGGGAATCGGGGGGGATACAAGAGGGCAGTTCTTC.